This TCR beta chain is drawn from a study of T cell responses to AZD1222 COVID-19 vaccine. Turning to the study itself: Second-dose intervals near 4 or 12 weeks were combined.

The length of the CDR3 is 13 residues. V shed 3 bases and J shed 10 bases, with 12 bases lying between them. Germline assignment: CDR1 WNHNN and CDR2 SYGVQD (reference sequence). Sequenced by immunoSEQ multiplex PCR; TCRdb stores in-frame clones only, minus some. The data hold under 200,000 clones, with around 95% observed a single time. This sequence joins TRBV10-1 and TRBJ1-4; D uncertain. The sample here was peripheral blood, taken on day 0 of AZD1222 vaccination. The origin of this receptor is an adult in good health. The CDR3 DNA reads as TGCGCCAGCAGTGACGAATCCATTTTAAAACTGTTTTTT. Its translation is CASSDESILKLFF.